One sample yielded the 19 T cell receptor beta chains listed below, sequenced in a study of post-analysis software for immune sequencing data (dated by TCRdb to between 2015 and 2016). Results the study describes overall, beyond this receptor: Four or five TRBV segments, including TRBV5-6, TRBV5-1 and TRBV20-1, were significantly more frequent in patients than controls.

Library preparation employed PCR. The listed sequencing device is Illumina HiSeq 2500. Unique molecular identifiers were incorporated into TCR beta cDNA libraries to reduce PCR and sequencing biases. The raw public data were reprocessed by TCRdb itself: fastp quality trimming at Q25, MiXCR clonotype calling, in-frame beta chains only. All rows with the same CDR3 protein become a single entry with the most common DNA and genes. This sample is represented by a few hundred thousand distinct CDR3 sequences; 30% to 45% of them were singletons. The ten largest clones add up to approximately 4.6% of the sample. Their recognized antigens are unknown. Material for sequencing was blood. These receptors were taken from a girl aged 10 to 17 with multiple sclerosis.

This clonotype has ten or more counts. This chain uses TRBV24-1 with TRBJ2-3; 9 positions match TRBD2. This CDR3 is 17 amino acids long. Looked up from germline, CDR1 is KGHDR and CDR2 is SFDVKD. Trimming removed 4 bases from V and 0 bases from J; junction bases left unmatched: 7. This chain's CDR3 is CATSDLSGGSSTDTQYF. CDR3 DNA: TGTGCCACCAGTGACTTGAGCGGGGGGTCTAGCACAGATACGCAGTATTTT.

This clonotype was detected ten times or more. This chain connects TRBV20-1 to TRBJ2-3; the match to TRBD2 covers 11 bases. Germline V lookup: CDR1 DFQATT, CDR2 SNEGSKA (reference sequence). The junction had 4 bases not matched to a gene; V was cut back by 8 bases and J by 0 bases. This CDR3 region has 14 residues. The CDR3 loop reads CSPRLAGSTDTQYF. Written as DNA, the CDR3 is TGCAGTCCCCGACTAGCGGGGAGCACAGATACGCAGTATTTT.

This clonotype was counted only a few times. V gene TRBV24-1 combines with J gene TRBJ1-1; D gene ambiguous. Deletions cut 3 bases from V and 5 bases from J, with 9 bases between. CDR1 is KGHDR, CDR2 SFDVKD, per germline. CDR3 length: 13 amino acids. The CDR3 region is CATSDGRRTEAFF. In DNA, the CDR3 is TGTGCCACCAGTGATGGCCGGAGGACTGAAGCTTTCTTT.

On this clonotype itself: A single base separates this from a much larger clone, so it may be a read error. The V gene is TRBV6-5, the J gene TRBJ2-7; 13 positions match TRBD2. Germline CDR1 reads MNHEY; CDR2 reads SVGAGI. Trimming took 4 bases from V and 7 from J; bases not matched to a gene: 10. CDR3 length: 16 amino acids. CDR3 nucleotide sequence: TGTGCCAGCAGTTTCCCCGGGACTAGCGGGAACAATGAGCAGTACTTC. It is translated as CASSFPGTSGNNEQYF.

Comments on this clonotype: It may be a read error: a sequence one base away is much more abundant. V and J are TRBV12-3 or TRBV12-4 and TRBJ1-2; the D gene is possibly TRBD1 (6 bases). The CDR3 contains 12 residues. Trimming removed 11 bases from V and 6 bases from J, with 16 bases in between. CDR3 DNA: TGTGCCGGCACCACAGGGTTGGATGGCTACACCTTC. Translating it yields CAGTTGLDGYTF.

This clonotype was counted at least ten times. The chain is built from TRBV7-9 and TRBJ2-5; D is unresolved. With 1 base removed from V and 1 base from J, the gap between germline ends came to 7 bases. Germline V lookup: CDR1 SEHNR, CDR2 FQNEAQ (reference sequence). The CDR3 is made up of 14 amino acids. The CDR3 DNA follows: TGTGCCAGCAGCTTAGAGAGATTCCAAGAGACCCAGTACTTC. It yields the protein CASSLERFQETQYF.

This clonotype appeared a few times. The chain carries TRBV12-5 and TRBJ2-7, with TRBD1 matching 10 bases. J lost 4 bases, V lost 1 base, and 4 bases had no gene match. The CDR3 runs to 15 residues. CDR1 is LGHNT, CDR2 FRNRAP, per germline. The CDR3 is CASGLDGTGVYEQYF. For the CDR3, the DNA is TGTGCTAGTGGTTTGGATGGGACAGGGGTTTACGAGCAGTACTTC.

There are many counts of this clonotype. One end of the junction fails to match germline, which may point to a read error. V and J are TRBV10-3 and TRBJ2-7, with TRBD2 as a possible D gene (6 bases). The CDR3 is 14 amino acids. Germline CDR1 and CDR2: ENHRY and SYGVKD. DNA for the CDR3: TGTGCCATCAGTGAGCAGGGACTTTTCTACGAGCTGTACTTC. This translates into CAISEQGLFYELYF.

The table lists this clonotype with a few counts. This chain uses TRBV5-1 with TRBJ1-4; D remains ambiguous. There are 14 residues in the CDR3. V was shortened by 0 bases and J by 5 bases, with 8 bases between the two germline ends. Germline CDR1 SGHRS, CDR2 YFSETQ. CDR3 sequence reads: CASSLEWWNEKLFF. Written as DNA, the CDR3 is TGCGCCAGCAGCTTGGAATGGTGGAATGAAAAACTGTTTTTT.

This chain uses TRBV28 with TRBJ1-2, with TRBD1 matching over 9 bases. Germline V gene lookup returns CDR1 MDHEN and CDR2 SYDVKM. The CDR3 spans 14 residues. V trimming: 4 bases; J trimming: 8 bases; junction bases outside the gene matches: 8. CDR3 protein: CASSYLDRGSGYTF. The CDR3 DNA follows: TGTGCCAGCAGTTATTTGGACAGGGGATCGGGCTACACCTTC.

This clonotype was detected only a few times. This may stem from a read error, because a much larger clone lies one nucleotide away. The chain carries TRBV6-2 or TRBV6-3 and TRBJ1-5; D gene unclear. CDR3 length equals 14 residues. Germline CDR1 reads MNHEY; CDR2 reads SVGEGT. CDR3 residues: CAGSYPDLNQPQHF. The CDR3 DNA reads TGTGCCGGCAGTTACCCGGATCTAAATCAGCCCCAGCATTTT.

In its sample, this clonotype was seen many times. The rearrangement links TRBV10-3 to TRBJ2-1; 10 bases are a match to TRBD2. This CDR3 has 13 residues. Germline trimming cut 10 bases from V and 6 bases from J; bases unmatched to any gene: 6. The germline gives CDR1 ENHRY, CDR2 SYGVKD. This chain's CDR3 is CATGLADLNEQFF. In DNA, the CDR3 is TGTGCCACCGGACTAGCGGACCTCAATGAGCAGTTCTTC.

The V gene is TRBV7-2, the J gene TRBJ2-5; 8 positions agree with TRBD1. The germline V gene encodes CDR1 SGHTA and CDR2 FQGNSA. The CDR3 is made up of 15 amino acids. V gave up 3 bases and J gave up 5 bases; unmatched junction bases: 8. CDR3 bases: TGTGCCAGCAGCTTCATCAGGGGGCAGAGGGAGACCCAGTACTTC. Translation gives CASSFIRGQRETQYF.

The chain uses TRBV29-1 and TRBJ2-7; 7 bases line up with TRBD1. The CDR3 totals 14 residues. V shed 6 bases and J 1 base; nucleotides not matched to a gene: 9. CDR1 is SQVTM and CDR2 is ANQGSEA in the germline V gene. CDR3 sequence (DNA): TGCAGCGTCACGACCGGGACAGCTTCCTACGAGCAGTACTTC. Encoded protein: CSVTTGTASYEQYF.

This clonotype was counted ten times or more. The rearrangement uses TRBV20-1 and TRBJ2-3; the D gene is possibly TRBD2 (7 bases). Trimming pared 6 bases from V and 5 bases from J, leaving 24 bases between. Germline V gene lookup returns CDR1 DFQATT and CDR2 SNEGSKA (reference sequence). CDR3 size: 16 residues. CDR3 nucleotide sequence: TGCAGTGCCAGCGGTCCCCCGGGGGGCGTGAGAGATACGCAGTATTTT. This codes for CSASGPPGGVRDTQYF.

Details on this clonotype: A single base separates this from a much larger clone, so it may be a read error. The gene calls are TRBV12-3 or TRBV12-4 and TRBJ2-3; D uncertain. This CDR3 spans 14 amino acids. In DNA, the CDR3 is TGTGCCAGCAGTTTCAGCTATAGCACAGATGCGCAGTATTTT. Translating it yields CASSFSYSTDAQYF.

This clonotype was picked up many times. The J gene is TRBJ2-4, the V gene TRBV7-2; D is possibly TRBD2 (6 bases). This CDR3 is built from 18 residues. The germline V gene encodes CDR1 SGHTA and CDR2 FQGNSA. V was trimmed by 1 base and J by 3 bases, leaving 19 bases between them. The CDR3 is CASSLVRPGEVVKNIQYF. CDR3 coding DNA: TGTGCCAGCAGCTTAGTTCGTCCGGGGGAGGTGGTCAAAAACATTCAGTACTTC.

This clonotype was seen a few times. The rearrangement uses TRBV7-2 and TRBJ2-1; D remains ambiguous. The germline V gene has CDR1 SGHTA and CDR2 FQGNSA. V was pared by 0 bases and J by 3 bases, with 12 bases between. The length of the CDR3 is 16 residues. CDR3: CASSLATNAHYNEQFF. As DNA, the CDR3 is TGTGCCAGCAGCTTAGCAACTAACGCCCACTACAATGAGCAGTTCTTC.

This chain connects TRBV4-3 to TRBJ2-7, with 9 positions matching TRBD2. The J call could be wrong; TRBJ2-5 is a better fit for the DNA end. The length of the CDR3 is 16 residues. Germline V gene data show CDR1 as LGHNA and CDR2 as YSLEER. CDR3 DNA: TGCGCCAGCAGCCAAGATATAGCGGGAGTCTTAGAGACCCAGTACTTC. Translated, it gives CASSQDIAGVLETQYF.